The 4 T cell receptor beta chains presented below share a single source sample, sequenced in a study of blood T cell repertoires in COVID-19. Repertoires were generated with immunoSEQ multiplex PCR, while TCRdb's copy carries only in-frame clones and drops some. Of around 270,000 clones listed, approximately 88% were seen once; the top ten hold 3% to 3.5%. The sequencing input was PBMCs or T cells enriched from blood (not recorded which). These receptors all stem from a woman between 35 and 50 years old who had been exposed to COVID-19.

The rearrangement joins TRBV3-1 (or the pseudogene TRBV3-2) to TRBJ1-6, with 8 bases lining up with TRBD1. CDR3 length: 14 amino acids. Germline trimming cut 5 bases from V and 8 bases from J; bases unmatched to any gene: 5. The germline CDR1 and CDR2 sequences are LGHDT and YNNKEL (reference sequence). CDR3 in amino acids: CASSLTGGDSPLHF. Written as DNA, the CDR3 is TGTGCCAGCAGCTTAACAGGGGGTGATTCACCCCTCCACTTT.

The V gene is TRBV7-3, the J gene TRBJ2-5, with TRBD1 as a possible D gene (6 bases). The CDR3 is 13 amino acids. The ends were cut back, 5 bases at V and 5 bases at J, with 12 bases in the middle. CDR1 and CDR2 from the germline V gene are SGHTA and FQGTGA. The CDR3 loop is CASSEQGYETQYF. CDR3 nucleotides: TGTGCCAGCAGCGAACAGGGTTACGAGACCCAGTACTTC.

The table lists this clone with a few counts. The gene calls are TRBV5-6 and TRBJ1-2, with TRBD1 matching over 9 bases. Germline lookup yields CDR1 SGHDT and CDR2 YYEEEE. V was clipped by 4 bases and J by 3 bases; unmatched bases: 4. The CDR3 length is 14 residues. Written as DNA, the CDR3 is TGTGCCAGCAGCCCCGGGACAGGGTACTATGGCTACACCTTC. This gives the protein CASSPGTGYYGYTF.

This clone is a singleton in its sample. This sequence joins TRBV27 and TRBJ2-1; TRBD2 aligns across 8 bases. The CDR3 contains 15 residues. Germline V gene sequence: CDR1 MNHEY, CDR2 SMNVEV (reference sequence). The J segment lost 0 bases and the V segment lost 5 bases, leaving 3 bases of the junction unmatched. The CDR3 DNA follows: TGTGCCAGCAGTAGCGGACTAGCCTCCTACAATGAGCAGTTCTTC. It is translated as CASSSGLASYNEQFF.